The rows below give T cell receptor beta chains drawn from one sample of a study of blood T cell repertoires in COVID-19. The protocol was immunoSEQ multiplex PCR, while the TCRdb copy is restricted to in-frame clones and leaves out a portion. The sample includes just under 80,000 clones, roughly 80% seen only once; the top ten take approximately 39%. Sequenced input: peripheral blood. These receptor sequences come from a woman in her sixties or seventies with acute or convalescent COVID-19. CDR3s include the opening cysteine and the closing phenylalanine or tryptophan. D genes are given only for firm matches. Part of the rows lack a size; the others show once, few, many or a class for expanded clones.

>TRBD1|15|TRBV2|TRBJ1-2|NA
CASSGGDRDRYGYTF
TGTGCCAGCAGTGGGGGGGACCGGGACAGGTATGGCTACACCTTC
>TRBD2|13|TRBV9|TRBJ2-1|NA
CASSAWPGLGHFF
TGTGCCAGCAGCGCCTGGCCGGGACTAGGTCACTTCTTC
>NA|15|TRBV7-3|TRBJ2-7|NA
CASSPRAGPSYEQYF
TGTGCCAGCAGCCCCAGGGCGGGACCTTCCTACGAGCAGTACTTC
>NA|13|TRBV5-4|TRBJ2-7|NA
CASSSRTAGEQYF
TGTGCCAGCAGCTCCAGGACTGCTGGCGAGCAGTACTTC
>TRBD1|15|TRBV10-2|TRBJ2-7|NA
CASSEPAQGIYEQYF
TGCGCCAGCAGTGAGCCCGCACAGGGGATCTACGAGCAGTACTTC
>NA|13|TRBV11-3|TRBJ2-1|NA
CASSYSSHNEQFF
TGTGCCAGCAGCTACTCCTCTCACAATGAGCAGTTCTTC
>TRBD1|15|TRBV6-6|TRBJ2-5|once
CASSPRQGKGETQYF
TGTGCCAGCAGTCCTCGACAGGGGAAGGGAGAGACCCAGTACTTC
>TRBD2|16|TRBV27|TRBJ2-7|few
CASSLSRTAGGGEQYF
TGTGCCAGCAGTTTATCGAGGACGGCGGGGGGAGGCGAGCAGTACTTC
>TRBD1|15|TRBV5-1|TRBJ1-4|few
CASSPSDREYEKLFF
TGCGCCAGCAGCCCTTCGGACAGGGAGTACGAAAAACTGTTTTTT
>NA|13|TRBV5-1|TRBJ2-7|NA
CASSLDLGGEQYF
TGCGCCAGCAGCTTGGACTTGGGAGGCGAGCAGTACTTC
>NA|13|TRBV5-4|TRBJ1-2|NA
CASSRTDTGGYTF
TGTGCCAGCAGCCGGACAGACACGGGGGGCTACACCTTC
>TRBD2|14|TRBV13|TRBJ2-1|NA
CASSLSAGVNEQFF
TGTGCCAGCAGCTTATCAGCGGGAGTCAATGAGCAGTTCTTC
>TRBD1|15|TRBV5-1|TRBJ2-7|once
CASTLEATGAYEQYF
TGCGCCAGCACCTTGGAAGCGACAGGGGCATACGAGCAGTACTTC
>NA|12|TRBV24-1|TRBJ1-2|NA
CATQSEAYGYTF
TGTGCCACCCAATCCGAAGCCTATGGCTACACCTTC
>TRBD1|15|TRBV5-1|TRBJ2-5|NA
CASKVMGQYQETQYF
TGCGCCAGCAAGGTTATGGGACAGTACCAAGAGACCCAGTACTTC
>TRBD1|14|TRBV30|TRBJ1-5|once
CAWSPGQGNQPQHF
TGTGCCTGGAGTCCCGGACAGGGCAATCAGCCCCAGCATTTT
>TRBD2|16|TRBV25-1|TRBJ2-7|NA
CASSAGLAGVWDEQYF
TGTGCCAGCAGTGCGGGATTAGCGGGAGTTTGGGACGAGCAGTACTTC
>TRBD1|11|TRBV2|TRBJ1-3|once
CASSDNRGIYF
TGTGCCAGCAGTGATAACAGGGGCATATATTTT
>TRBD1|15|TRBV29-1|TRBJ1-4|few
CSVGTGGTLNEKLFF
TGCAGCGTTGGGACAGGAGGGACCCTTAATGAAAAACTGTTTTTT
>NA|15|TRBV28|TRBJ2-7|few
CASSLSTGGSYEQYF
TGTGCCAGCAGTTTATCAACCGGGGGATCCTACGAGCAGTACTTC
>TRBD2|15|TRBV2|TRBJ2-4|NA
CASSGERGPKNIQYF
TGTGCCAGCAGTGGCGAGCGGGGGCCCAAAAACATTCAGTACTTC
>TRBD1|14|TRBV27|TRBJ1-5|NA
CASSSDRAGQPQHF
TGTGCCAGCAGTTCGGACAGGGCGGGTCAGCCCCAGCATTTT
>NA|14|TRBV2|TRBJ2-7|NA
CASRAVMDSYEQYF
TGTGCCAGCCGAGCGGTTATGGACTCCTACGAGCAGTACTTC
>NA|13|TRBV5-1|TRBJ1-3|NA
CASSRDSGNTIYF
TGCGCCAGCAGCCGGGACTCTGGAAACACCATATATTTT
>TRBD1|16|TRBV7-9|TRBJ1-1|NA
CASSPLAGTGFYEAFF
TGTGCCAGCAGCCCATTGGCCGGGACAGGGTTTTATGAAGCTTTCTTT
>NA|17|TRBV7-9|TRBJ2-5|NA
CASSLNPRQEARETQYF
TGTGCCAGCAGCTTGAACCCCCGACAGGAGGCAAGAGAGACCCAGTACTTC
>NA|12|TRBV6-6|TRBJ1-2|NA
CASTSANYGYTF
TGTGCCAGCACCAGCGCTAACTATGGCTACACCTTC
>TRBD1|15|TRBV19|TRBJ1-2|once
CASSLGGANIYGYTF
TGTGCCAGTAGTTTAGGGGGCGCGAATATCTATGGCTACACCTTC
>NA|15|TRBV30|TRBJ1-4|NA
CAWSALGGLNEKLFF
TGTGCCTGGAGTGCCCTCGGGGGTCTGAATGAAAAACTGTTTTTT
>NA|12|TRBV11-3|TRBJ2-1|NA
CASSLAHSEQFF
TGTGCCAGCAGCTTAGCCCACTCTGAGCAGTTCTTC
>TRBD1|13|TRBV5-1|TRBJ2-7|NA
CASSWGQGGEQYF
TGCGCCAGCAGCTGGGGACAGGGCGGCGAGCAGTACTTC
>TRBD2|16|TRBV10-1|TRBJ2-2|NA
CASSQAGPPKAGELFF
TGCGCCAGCAGCCAAGCGGGACCCCCTAAAGCCGGGGAGCTGTTTTTT
>NA|17|TRBV5-4|TRBJ2-5|NA
CASGPIHATELQETQYF
TGTGCCAGCGGACCAATACACGCGACAGAACTACAAGAGACCCAGTACTTC
>NA|13|TRBV7-2|TRBJ1-1|NA
CASSLFPRTEAFF
TGTGCCAGCAGCTTATTTCCCAGAACTGAAGCTTTCTTT
>TRBD2|14|TRBV2|TRBJ2-3|NA
CARTKRESTDTQYF
TGTGCCCGAACTAAGCGGGAGTCAACAGATACGCAGTATTTT
>NA|12|TRBV29-1|TRBJ1-2|NA
CSVYLGRDGYTF
TGCAGCGTTTATTTGGGCAGGGATGGCTACACCTTC
>NA|18|TRBV7-2|TRBJ2-6|NA
CASSGMAGWMSGANVLTF
TGTGCCAGCAGCGGGATGGCGGGCTGGATGTCTGGGGCCAACGTCCTGACTTTC
>NA|15|TRBV18|TRBJ1-6|NA
CASSERHSDNSPLHF
TGTGCCAGCTCAGAGCGGCACAGCGATAATTCACCCCTCCACTTT
>NA|12|TRBV3-1/TRBV3-2|TRBJ2-5|NA
CASSLRTGTQYF
TGTGCCAGCAGCCTCAGAACGGGGACCCAGTACTTC
>NA|15|TRBV4-1|TRBJ2-5|NA
CASSQAPQHQETQYF
TGCGCCAGCAGCCAAGCACCACAACACCAGGAGACCCAGTACTTC
>NA|18|TRBV27|TRBJ2-5|NA
CASSPINPGERLQETQYF
TGTGCCAGCAGTCCTATTAATCCGGGGGAGCGGCTCCAAGAGACCCAGTACTTC
>NA|15|TRBV19|TRBJ1-5|NA
CASSIARGSNQPQHF
TGTGCCAGTAGTATCGCCAGGGGAAGCAATCAGCCCCAGCATTTT
>TRBD1|17|TRBV18|TRBJ2-2|NA
CASSTALGTEYTGELFF
TGTGCCAGCTCAACAGCGTTGGGGACAGAATACACCGGGGAGCTGTTTTTT
>NA|15|TRBV2|TRBJ1-6|NA
CASRSVRTENSPLHF
TGTGCCAGCAGGTCGGTTCGGACAGAGAATTCACCCCTCCACTTT
>NA|16|TRBV2|TRBJ2-1|NA
CASSGRTPPLGNEQFF
TGTGCCAGCAGTGGTAGAACTCCCCCTCTTGGCAATGAGCAGTTCTTC
>NA|13|TRBV9|TRBJ2-1|NA
CASSVGSYNEQFF
TGTGCCAGCAGCGTGGGCAGCTACAATGAGCAGTTCTTC
>TRBD1|16|TRBV5-5|TRBJ2-2|NA
CASSFGQGIMDGELFF
TGTGCCAGCAGCTTCGGACAGGGAATAATGGACGGGGAGCTGTTTTTT
>TRBD1|13|TRBV24-1|TRBJ1-2|once
CATSDGTGDGYTF
TGTGCCACCAGTGATGGGACAGGGGATGGCTACACCTTC